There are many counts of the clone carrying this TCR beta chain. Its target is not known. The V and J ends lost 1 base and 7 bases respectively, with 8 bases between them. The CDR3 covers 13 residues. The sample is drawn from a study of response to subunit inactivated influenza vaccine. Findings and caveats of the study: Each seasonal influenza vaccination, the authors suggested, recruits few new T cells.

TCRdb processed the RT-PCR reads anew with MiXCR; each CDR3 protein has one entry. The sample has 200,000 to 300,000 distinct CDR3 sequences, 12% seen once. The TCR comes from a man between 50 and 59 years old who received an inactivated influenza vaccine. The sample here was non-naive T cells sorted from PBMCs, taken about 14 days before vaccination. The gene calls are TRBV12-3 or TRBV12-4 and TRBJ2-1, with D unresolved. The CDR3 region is CASSLGRGNEQFF. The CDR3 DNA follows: TGTGCCAGCAGTTTAGGTAGAGGTAATGAGCAGTTCTTC.